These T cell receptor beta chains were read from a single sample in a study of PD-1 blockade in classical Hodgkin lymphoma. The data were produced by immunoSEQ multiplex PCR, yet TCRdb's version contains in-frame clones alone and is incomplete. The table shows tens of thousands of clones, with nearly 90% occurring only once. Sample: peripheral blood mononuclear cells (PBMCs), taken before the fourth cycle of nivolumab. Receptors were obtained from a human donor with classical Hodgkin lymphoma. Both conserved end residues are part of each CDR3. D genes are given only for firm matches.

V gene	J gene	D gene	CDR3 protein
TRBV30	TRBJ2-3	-	CAWRPWRGRTDTQYF
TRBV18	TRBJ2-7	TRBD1	CASSRSKQGEQYF
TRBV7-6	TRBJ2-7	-	CASSLATAGSSYEQYF
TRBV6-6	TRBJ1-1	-	CASKLGTMNTEAFF
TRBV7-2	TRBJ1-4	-	CASSPPIRRELFF
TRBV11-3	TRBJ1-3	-	CASNSGNTIYF
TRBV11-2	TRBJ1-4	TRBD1	CASSQILTGFEKLFF
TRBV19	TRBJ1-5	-	CATWERGVGGSNQPQHF
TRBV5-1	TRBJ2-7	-	CASSLQTVTYEQYF
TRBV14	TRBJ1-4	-	CASSQEAGGTNEKLFF
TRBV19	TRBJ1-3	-	CASSLVRSGNTIYF
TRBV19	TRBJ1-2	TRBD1	CASRNPGQLNYGYTF
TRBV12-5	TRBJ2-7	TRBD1	CASGPQGRWEQYF
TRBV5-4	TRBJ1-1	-	CASSSLHLRGTEAFF
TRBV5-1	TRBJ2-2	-	CASSLVVDTGELFF
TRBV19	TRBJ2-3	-	CASSIDIHMNTQYF
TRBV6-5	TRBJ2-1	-	CASSSARGRRNEQFF
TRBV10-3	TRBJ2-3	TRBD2	CAIRQTSVIDTQYF
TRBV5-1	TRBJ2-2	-	CASSLGFSGELFF
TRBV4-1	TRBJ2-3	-	CASCFSEGVNTDTQYF
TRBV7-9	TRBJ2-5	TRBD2	CASSATRGGAETQYF
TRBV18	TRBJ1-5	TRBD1	CASSPGQNQPQHF
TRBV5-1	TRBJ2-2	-	CASSYGGLSNTGELFF
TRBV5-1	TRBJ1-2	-	CASSLGLGSYGYTF
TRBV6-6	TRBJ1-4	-	CASSSSGSQNEKLFF
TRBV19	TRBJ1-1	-	CATLWGLNEAFF
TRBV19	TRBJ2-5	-	CASSIDDPRVSRRETQYF